The 19 T cell receptor beta chains reported below all come from one sample, sequenced in a study of blood T cell repertoires in COVID-19. Method: immunoSEQ multiplex PCR; TCRdb's copy keeps in-frame clones and lacks some. The sample has some 100,000 clones; around nine tenths are singletons. Sequenced input: peripheral blood. The receptors here all came from a woman over 75 with active COVID-19.

The chain has TRBV7-2 and TRBJ2-7, with 9 bases fitting TRBD1. Germline V gene lookup returns CDR1 SGHTA and CDR2 FQGNSA. The V and J ends lost 2 bases and 5 bases, in that order; junction bases with no gene match: 7. This CDR3 spans 15 amino acids. Written as DNA, the CDR3 is TGTGCCAGCAGCTTAAAGGGACAGGGTTTTCACGAGCAGTACTTC. Residues: CASSLKGQGFHEQYF.

The gene calls are TRBV19 and TRBJ2-7; tentative D call: TRBD1 (5 bases). Trimming removed 6 bases from V and 3 bases from J, with 12 bases in between. This CDR3 has 13 residues. CDR1 LNHDA and CDR2 SQIVND come from the germline V gene (reference sequence). CDR3 sequence reads: CASSRGQIYEQYF. CDR3 DNA: TGTGCCAGTAGCAGAGGACAAATCTACGAGCAGTACTTC. The full variable domain, its missing parts supplied by reference TRBV19 and TRBJ2-7, is DGGITQSPKYLFRKEGQNVTLSCEQNLNHDAMYWYRQDPGQGLRLIYYSQIVNDFQKGDIAEGYSVSREKKESFPLTVTSAQKNPTAFYLCASSRGQIYEQYFGPGTRLTVT.

The V gene is TRBV28, the J gene TRBJ2-3; D possibly corresponds to TRBD2 (6 bases). This CDR3 is 13 amino acids long. Trimming took 5 bases from V and 7 from J, leaving 13 bases between them. CDR1 and CDR2 (germline): MDHEN, SYDVKM. The CDR3 loop is CASSGGGAHTQYF. The DNA for the CDR3 is TGTGCCAGCAGTGGGGGAGGAGCGCATACGCAGTATTTT.

The chain is built from TRBV11-2 and TRBJ1-4, with a possible D match to TRBD1 (5 bases). The V gene lost 2 bases and the J gene lost 3 bases, with 7 bases spanning the gap. Germline lookup yields CDR1 SGHAT and CDR2 FQNNGV. This CDR3 spans 14 amino acids. In DNA, the CDR3 is TGTGCCAGCAGCTTATCCAGGGCTAATGAAAAACTGTTTTTT. This translates into CASSLSRANEKLFF.

This rearrangement joins TRBV6-5 to TRBJ1-5; TRBD1 aligns across 7 bases. Trimming cost V 5 bases and J 6 bases; bases outside gene matches: 7. CDR3 length: 14 residues. Germline V lookup: CDR1 MNHEY, CDR2 SVGAGI. DNA for the CDR3: TGTGCCAGCAGTCGCGACAGGGTTGGTCAGCCCCAGCATTTT. It translates to CASSRDRVGQPQHF.

This clone showed up just once. This sequence joins TRBV9 and TRBJ2-2; TRBD2 matches at 11 bases. Germline values: CDR1 SGDLS, CDR2 YYNGEE. This CDR3 has 15 amino acids. V lost 3 bases to trimming and J lost 5 bases; unmatched junction nucleotides: 3. The CDR3 coding sequence is TGTGCCAGCAGCGGAGGGACTAGCGGTACCGGGGAGCTGTTTTTT. Translating gives CASSGGTSGTGELFF.

V usage is TRBV19 and J usage is TRBJ2-7; 9 positions agree with TRBD2. The CDR3 runs to 14 residues. CDR1 and CDR2 from the germline V gene are LNHDA and SQIVND (reference sequence). The V and J ends lost 6 bases and 2 bases, in that order; junction bases with no gene match: 5. This chain's CDR3 is CASSRAGGPYEQYF. The DNA for the CDR3 is TGTGCCAGTAGCCGAGCGGGAGGACCCTACGAGCAGTACTTC.

The chain recombines TRBV7-2 with TRBJ2-1; TRBD1 agrees at 10 bases. CDR1 is SGHTA, CDR2 FQGNSA, per germline. The CDR3 covers 15 residues. The junction had 4 bases not matched to a gene; V was cut back by 5 bases and J by 3 bases. The CDR3 DNA sequence: TGTGCCAGCAGCCCAGGACAGGGGGTCTACAATGAGCAGTTCTTC. It translates to CASSPGQGVYNEQFF.

This sequence joins TRBV9 and TRBJ2-7, with TRBD2 as a possible D gene (6 bases). CDR1 and CDR2 (germline): SGDLS, YYNGEE. Trimming took off 7 bases at V and 0 bases at J, with 11 bases between the two ends. CDR3 length equals 13 residues. In nucleotides, the CDR3 is TGTGCCAGCGGCGGGACTCTCTCCTACGAGCAGTACTTC. As protein: CASGGTLSYEQYF. The entire variable domain, with the rest obtained from reference TRBV9 and TRBJ2-7, is as follows: DSGVTQTPKHLITATGQRVTLRCSPRSGDLSVYWYQQSLDQGLQFLIQYYNGEERAKGNILERFSAQQFPDLHSELNLSSLELGDSALYFCASGGTLSYEQYFGPGTRLTVT.

V usage is TRBV7-3 and J usage is TRBJ2-5; 7 nucleotides agree with TRBD1. V lost 1 base and J lost 0; bases outside the gene matches: 14. Germline CDR1 and CDR2: SGHTA and FQGTGA. The length of the CDR3 is 19 residues. CDR3 region: CASSLRVGLGQEYQETQYF. As DNA, the CDR3 is TGTGCCAGCAGCTTAAGGGTGGGTTTAGGACAGGAGTACCAAGAGACCCAGTACTTC.

The rearrangement joins TRBV9 to TRBJ2-1, with D uncertain. Trimming pared 3 bases from V and 4 bases from J, leaving 5 bases between. In germline, CDR1 is SGDLS, CDR2 YYNGEE. This CDR3 has 12 residues. The CDR3 sequence is CASSGQYNEQFF. The DNA for the CDR3 is TGTGCCAGCAGCGGCCAGTACAATGAGCAGTTCTTC.

The chain combines TRBV29-1 with TRBJ2-7; TRBD2 aligns across 11 bases. The length of the CDR3 is 14 residues. Trimming took 4 bases from V and 6 from J; bases not matched to a gene: 8. Germline V gives CDR1 SQVTM, CDR2 ANQGSEA. CDR3 nucleotide sequence: TGCAGCGTTGCCCGGACTAGCGGGTTCGGCGAGCAGTACTTC. Its translation is CSVARTSGFGEQYF.

This clone was detected once. The chain is built from TRBV4-2 and TRBJ1-2; D might be TRBD1 (5 bases). CDR3 length equals 13 residues. The germline CDR1 and CDR2 sequences are LGHNA and YNFKEQ. Trimming removed 4 bases from V and 4 bases from J, with 10 bases in between. The CDR3 loop reads CASSLLTAYGYTF. The CDR3 bases are TGTGCCAGCAGCCTTCTGACAGCCTATGGCTACACCTTC.

The count of this clone is one. The chain combines TRBV1 with TRBJ2-3; TRBD2 was called by the table and not checked on the DNA. TRBV1 is tagged as a pseudogene. The CDR3 has 23 residues. The CDR3 is CTSSQAPRSIRLAPLHDTDTQYF. In nucleotides, the CDR3 is TGCACCAGCAGCCAAGCCCCTAGGTCGATTCGACTAGCCCCCCTGCATGATACAGATACGCAGTATTTT.

V and J are TRBV24-1 and TRBJ1-2; D not certain. V was trimmed by 2 bases and J by 8 bases, leaving 11 bases between them. This CDR3 has 13 residues. The germline gives CDR1 KGHDR, CDR2 SFDVKD. CDR3 protein: CATSDYRDRGYTF. The CDR3 nucleotides are TGTGCCACCAGTGATTACCGGGATCGAGGCTACACCTTC.

Only one count was recorded for this clone. The chain employs TRBV2 and TRBJ2-5, with D unresolved. The germline V gene encodes CDR1 SNHLY and CDR2 FYNNEI. V shed 0 bases and J shed 1 base, with 9 bases lying between them. This CDR3 has 15 residues. The CDR3 DNA sequence: TGTGCCAGCAGTGAAGCGGTGCAGTCCCAAGAGACCCAGTACTTC. It specifies CASSEAVQSQETQYF. Combining the CDR3 with reference TRBV2 and TRBJ2-5 gives the whole variable domain EPEVTQTPSHQVTQMGQEVILRCVPISNHLYFYWYRQILGQKVEFLVSFYNNEISEKSEIFDDQFSVERPDGSNFTLKIRSTKLEDSAMYFCASSEAVQSQETQYFGPGTRLLVL.

The rearrangement links TRBV3-1 (or the pseudogene TRBV3-2) to TRBJ1-1; D unclear. Between the trimmed V and J ends, which lost 3 bases and 1 base, there was a span of 15 bases. The length of the CDR3 is 16 residues. Per the germline V gene, CDR1 is LGHDT and CDR2 is YNNKEL (reference sequence). CDR3 in amino acids: CASSQGAFHWNTEAFF. CDR3 sequence (DNA): TGTGCCAGCAGCCAGGGAGCTTTTCACTGGAACACTGAAGCTTTCTTT.

The count of this clone is one. The chain couples TRBV27 to TRBJ2-7; TRBD1 matches at 7 bases. Germline V gene sequence: CDR1 MNHEY, CDR2 SMNVEV (reference sequence). Trimming took 8 bases from V and 0 from J; bases not matched to a gene: 4. The CDR3 has 13 residues. The CDR3 DNA reads as TGTGCCAGCTCCAGGGACAGCTCCTACGAGCAGTACTTC. It is translated as CASSRDSSYEQYF.

This clone was counted between two and nine times. This chain links TRBV4-2 with TRBJ2-6; 11 bases agree with TRBD1. The CDR3 runs to 18 residues. With V trimmed by 4 bases and J by 1 base, 6 bases remained unmatched. The germline V gene encodes CDR1 LGHNA and CDR2 YNFKEQ. The CDR3, as DNA: TGTGCCAGCAGCCGAGAGGACAGGGGGCGATCTGGGGCCAACGTCCTGACTTTC. It specifies CASSREDRGRSGANVLTF.